This T cell receptor beta chain emerged from a study of early stage breast cancer tumors. Trimming cost V 3 bases and J 4 bases; bases outside gene matches: 7. This CDR3 has 16 residues. Germline CDR1 and CDR2: MGHDK and SYGVNS. Each sample had two DNA replicates, 0.5 ug blood or about 1.5 ug tissue. Profiling relied on immunoSEQ multiplex PCR, and the TCRdb table lists in-frame clones only, not all of them. The sample lists about 63,000 clones; around three quarters were seen once. Material for sequencing was blood. The clonotype comes from a person aged 30-39 years with breast cancer. The chain links TRBV25-1 to TRBJ2-3, with 10 bases fitting TRBD1. CDR3 amino acids: CASSDAGTGVADTQYF. CDR3 in DNA: TGTGCCAGCAGTGACGCCGGGACAGGGGTTGCAGATACGCAGTATTTT.